This T cell receptor (beta chain) came from a study of monozygotic twins with inflammatory bowel disease. General study points: Against healthy co-twins, IBD patients had lower TCRbeta diversity (measured by inverse Simpson).

The germline gives CDR1 DFQATT, CDR2 SNEGSKA (reference sequence). This CDR3 is 13 amino acids long. Note on this clonotype: Its antigen is not identified.

TCRdb reanalyzed the 5' RACE reads, giving one entry per CDR3 protein sequence and no DNA. The listing records about 160,000 distinct CDR3 sequences. The chain joins TRBV20-1 to TRBJ2-1; TCRdb's D gene call, TRBD1, goes unchecked for lack of DNA. This receptor was obtained from a human donor with ulcerative colitis or Crohn's disease, or a healthy co-twin of an affected twin (not recorded which). Sequenced input: blood. Here the CDR3 reads CSASYWDREFEFF.